The TCR beta chain described here comes from a study of high-grade serous ovarian cancer treatment subgroups. Across the study: Samples averaged around 14,000 reads and roughly 7,500 unique TCR beta rearrangements.

This CDR3 contains 13 residues. Trimming took 8 bases from V and 7 from J; bases not matched to a gene: 11. The germline CDR1 and CDR2 sequences are SNHLY and FYNNEI. Tumor samples were obtained before definitive surgery or chemotherapy. TCRdb keeps only in-frame clones here, not all; method: immunoSEQ multiplex PCR. Here the sample spans under 7,000 clones, roughly three quarters being singletons. Findings and limits, study-wide: Bulk tumor TCR sequencing gave no spatial information.

As regards this clone: The target antigen is unknown.

The sequencing input was tumor tissue. The chain joins TRBV2 to TRBJ2-7, with 7 bases that match TRBD1. The TCR was taken from a human donor with high-grade serous ovarian cancer. CDR3 bases: TGTGCCAGCTCCGGGACAGCCGAGGGGGAGCAGTACTTC. This sequence encodes CASSGTAEGEQYF.